This T cell receptor beta chain derives from a study of blood T cell repertoires in COVID-19. The V gene's germline CDR1 is SGDLS and CDR2 YYNGEE. V was pared by 0 bases and J by 4 bases, with 7 bases between. The CDR3 has 14 amino acids. The authors' processing: Quantification of nucleated cells was approximated via reference gene primer amplification. Generated by immunoSEQ multiplex PCR, the TCRdb table keeps only in-frame clones and is missing some. Clone size and V and J calls were adopted from that table, with D and trimming inferred from the DNA. The sample includes some 260,000 clones, more than 75% of them seen just once.

The V call is TRBV9, the J call TRBJ2-2, with no clear D. The receptor was isolated from a woman between 35 and 50 years old who had recovered from COVID-19. Sequencing was carried out using peripheral blood. The CDR3 region has the DNA TGTGCCAGCAGCGTAGTTTCGGGCACCGGGGAGCTGTTTTTT. It yields the protein CASSVVSGTGELFF.